The 14 T cell receptor beta chains below all came from one sample that was sequenced in a study of Graves' ophthalmopathy and Graves' hyperthyroidism. The authors amplified TCR beta CDR3 regions, and they did so from RNA transcripts for repertoire sequencing. The authors performed first-round RT-PCR with HTBI primers and then a second-round multiplex PCR. MiXCR, run by TCRdb on the multiplex PCR reads, gives a single entry per CDR3 protein. The profile shows 350,000 or so distinct CDR3 sequences, 15% to 20% of them singletons. The specimen was peripheral blood. Receptors originate from an adult man with Graves' ophthalmopathy.

This clonotype showed up many times. The V gene is TRBV6-1, the J gene TRBJ2-7; TRBD1 is a possible D gene (5 bases). Germline V CDR1 and CDR2: MNHNS, SASEGT. Trimming stripped 6 bases from V and 3 bases from J, with 18 bases between. CDR3 length equals 15 residues. The CDR3 is CASRKRSAGHYEQYF. The CDR3 DNA is TGTGCCAGCAGGAAACGCTCGGCAGGGCACTACGAGCAGTACTTC.

This chain joins TRBV12-3 or TRBV12-4 and TRBJ2-5; D gene ambiguous. This CDR3 comprises 10 residues. Deletions cut 8 bases from V and 7 bases from J, with 8 bases between. CDR3 region: CASGERTQYF. CDR3 nucleotide sequence: TGTGCCAGCGGTGAGCGGACCCAGTACTTC.

The genes are TRBV30 and TRBJ1-3, with 9 bases matching TRBD1. The CDR3 contains 16 residues. J was trimmed by 1 base and V by 2 bases; bases with no gene match: 6. Germline values: CDR1 GTSNPN, CDR2 SVGIG (reference sequence). The DNA of the CDR3 is TGTGCCTGGAGTCGCGGGACAGGGTGGTCTGGAAACACCATATATTTT. Protein product: CAWSRGTGWSGNTIYF. The whole variable domain, remainder taken from reference TRBV30 and TRBJ1-3, is SQTIHQWPATLVQPVGSPLSLECTVEGTSNPNLYWYRQAAGRGLQLLFYSVGIGQISSEVPQNLSASRPQDRQFILSSKKLLLSDSGFYLCAWSRGTGWSGNTIYFGEGSWLTVV.

Many counts were recorded for this clonotype. This chain joins TRBV20-1 and TRBJ2-5, with 11 bases that match TRBD1. This CDR3 contains 13 residues. The V gene's germline CDR1 is DFQATT and CDR2 SNEGSKA (reference sequence). The V segment lost 5 bases and the J segment 5 bases; nucleotides outside the gene matches: 4. CDR3 amino acids: CSAGGQGAETQYF. CDR3 DNA sequence: TGCAGTGCTGGCGGACAGGGGGCCGAGACCCAGTACTTC.

This clonotype was observed at least ten times. The chain combines TRBV10-3 with TRBJ1-1, with no clear D. The CDR3 length is 15 residues. Germline CDR1 ENHRY, CDR2 SYGVKD. Trimming removed 3 bases from V and 0 bases from J, with 11 bases in between. CDR3 DNA sequence: TGTGCCATCAGTGACCGGGGTGGGATGAACACTGAAGCTTTCTTT. It yields the protein CAISDRGGMNTEAFF.

V and J are TRBV2 and TRBJ2-2; 7 nucleotides match TRBD1. The V gene end was trimmed by 10 bases and the J gene end by 1 base; junction bases not matched to a gene: 9. This CDR3 region has 15 residues. CDR1 is SNHLY, CDR2 FYNNEI, per germline. The CDR3 loop is CATRTGTVNTGELFF. The DNA for the CDR3 is TGTGCCACTCGCACCGGGACAGTGAACACCGGGGAGCTGTTTTTT.

The chain has TRBV15 and TRBJ2-5; no clear D gene. The CDR3 runs 12 residues. Trimming stripped 2 bases from V and 5 bases from J, with 6 bases between. The germline gives CDR1 LNHNV, CDR2 YYDKDF (reference sequence). CDR3 in DNA: TGTGCCACCAGCAGACCAAGGGAGACCCAGTACTTC. Protein product: CATSRPRETQYF.

The chain uses TRBV10-3 and TRBJ2-7; TRBD1 is a possible D gene (5 bases). Trimming removed 4 bases from V and 4 bases from J, with 8 bases in between. The CDR3 loop spans 12 amino acids. Germline V gene lookup returns CDR1 ENHRY and CDR2 SYGVKD. The CDR3 DNA sequence: TGTGCCATCAGTGGTGGGGCTTACGAGCAGTACTTC. It codes for CAISGGAYEQYF.

This clonotype was counted at least ten times. The rearrangement uses TRBV15 and TRBJ2-5, with D perhaps assigned TRBD1 or TRBD2 (7 bases each). Germline V gene data show CDR1 as LNHNV and CDR2 as YYDKDF (reference sequence). The CDR3 spans 15 residues. V was trimmed by 8 bases and J by 4 bases, leaving 20 bases between them. CDR3 region: CATRPQTGRGETQYF. The CDR3 region has the DNA TGTGCCACCCGCCCCCAGACAGGGAGGGGAGAGACCCAGTACTTC.

This clonotype has ten or more counts. The chain employs TRBV5-5 and TRBJ2-5, with 7 bases fitting TRBD1. V trimming: 5 bases; J trimming: 1 base; junction bases outside the gene matches: 5. The CDR3 covers 14 residues. The V gene's germline CDR1 is SGHKS and CDR2 YYEKEE (reference sequence). As DNA, the CDR3 is TGTGCCAGCAGATTACAGGGGACCCAAGAGACCCAGTACTTC. Protein sequence: CASRLQGTQETQYF.

This clonotype was detected only a few times. The junction shows a germline mismatch at one end, possibly a read error. The rearrangement links TRBV4-1 to TRBJ2-7; D uncertain. Germline-derived CDR1 and CDR2 are MGHRA and YSYEKL. This CDR3 spans 14 amino acids. CDR3 sequence (DNA): TGCGCCAGCAGCCAAGGGAACACCAACTACGTGCAGTACTTC. Translated, it gives CASSQGNTNYVQYF.

The table lists this clonotype with many counts. The J gene is TRBJ2-7, the V gene TRBV3-1, with TRBD1 identical over 9 bases. This CDR3 is 15 amino acids long. Germline V gene lookup returns CDR1 LGHDT and CDR2 YNNKEL (reference sequence). V gave up 4 bases and J gave up 2 bases; unmatched junction bases: 6. The CDR3 region is CASSPRDRVTYEQYF. The CDR3, as DNA: TGTGCCAGCAGCCCGAGGGACAGGGTAACCTACGAGCAGTACTTC.

This clonotype has at least ten counts. The V gene is TRBV6-1, the J gene TRBJ2-7, with 8 positions matching TRBD2. The CDR3 contains 13 residues. Germline lookup yields CDR1 MNHNS and CDR2 SASEGT. J gave up 3 bases and V 4 bases, and 2 bases lay outside the gene matches. The CDR3 sequence: CASSVGRVYEQYF. CDR3 nucleotides: TGTGCCAGCAGTGTCGGGAGGGTCTACGAGCAGTACTTC.

Ten or more counts support this clonotype. This chain connects TRBV2 to TRBJ1-5; TRBD1 might be the D (6 bases). From germline, CDR1 is SNHLY and CDR2 FYNNEI. The CDR3 sequence is 15 residues long. The germline V and J ends were trimmed by 6 bases and 3 bases, with 15 bases remaining between them. CDR3 in amino acids: CASSGGGSHNQPQHF. CDR3 coding DNA: TGTGCCAGCAGCGGGGGGGGCAGCCACAATCAGCCCCAGCATTTT.